Presented here are 20 T cell receptor beta chains from one specimen sequenced in a study of CD8+CD57+ T cells in acquired aplastic anemia. The use of genomic DNA as template underpinned the TCR beta VDJ and CDR3 profiling. Using its own MiXCR run on the reads, TCRdb lists one record per CDR3 protein. The sample includes a few hundred thousand distinct CDR3 sequences, around 49% of them seen just once. CD8+CD57+ cell expansion, shown by flow cytometry, had occurred in the patients selected for sequencing. Specimen: sorted CD4+, CD8+, or CD8+CD57+ T cells (not recorded which) from PBMCs. These receptors all stem from a human donor with aplastic anemia.

The chain carries TRBV2 and TRBJ1-5, with D tentatively TRBD1 (5 bases). Per the germline V gene, CDR1 is SNHLY and CDR2 is FYNNEI. The CDR3 is made up of 15 amino acids. Trimming cost V 7 bases and J 6 bases, with 19 bases left between them. CDR3 DNA: TGTGCCAGCAACAGCCGGGACTTCGGGGGTCAGCCCCAGCATTTT. It is translated as CASNSRDFGGQPQHF.

The table lists this clonotype with many counts. This chain uses TRBV7-9 with TRBJ2-1, with D perhaps TRBD1 (6 bases). The CDR3 is made up of 13 amino acids. The germline CDR1 and CDR2 sequences are SEHNR and FQNEAQ (reference sequence). V lost 6 bases to trimming and J lost 6 bases, with 12 bases between them. The CDR3 here is CASSTGSSNEQFF. The CDR3, as DNA: TGTGCCAGCAGTACAGGGTCAAGCAATGAGCAGTTCTTC.

This clonotype was detected a few times. This chain links TRBV28 with TRBJ2-3, with D unresolved. Germline loops: CDR1 MDHEN, CDR2 SYDVKM. Trimming removed 3 bases at V and 0 bases at J, with 7 bases between. The CDR3 extends over 14 amino acids. The CDR3 DNA is TGTGCCAGCAGTTTGAGGCAGAGCACAGATACGCAGTATTTT. Its protein product is CASSLRQSTDTQYF.

This clonotype was recorded a few times. The chain links TRBV5-1 to TRBJ2-5; D may be TRBD1 (6 bases). V was clipped by 0 bases and J by 4 bases, with 10 bases between them. There are 14 residues in the CDR3. Germline V CDR1 and CDR2: SGHRS, YFSETQ. CDR3 coding DNA: TGCGCCAGCAGCTTGGAGGCAGGGGTAGAGACCCAGTACTTC. It encodes CASSLEAGVETQYF.

The rearrangement joins TRBV19 to TRBJ1-1; no reliable D call. The CDR3 has 13 amino acids. Trimming left V 4 bases short and J 4 bases short, with 10 bases between. The germline gives CDR1 LNHDA, CDR2 SQIVND (reference sequence). CDR3 region: CASSTEVGTEAFF. The CDR3 coding sequence is TGTGCCAGTAGTACGGAGGTGGGCACTGAAGCTTTCTTT.

The chain couples TRBV19 to TRBJ2-7; D call uncertain. Looked up from germline, CDR1 is LNHDA and CDR2 is SQIVND (reference sequence). The CDR3 runs to 13 residues. V gave up 4 bases and J gave up 3 bases, with 10 bases separating them. The CDR3 DNA follows: TGTGCCAGTAGTAGAGGACCAGTCTACGAGCAGTACTTC. Translation: CASSRGPVYEQYF.

This chain links TRBV9 with TRBJ2-1; D remains ambiguous. The germline V and J ends were trimmed by 4 bases and 7 bases, with 6 bases remaining between them. The CDR3 length is 11 residues. CDR1 SGDLS and CDR2 YYNGEE come from the germline V gene. The CDR3 loop is CASSQRNEQFF. DNA of the CDR3: TGTGCCAGCAGCCAAAGGAATGAGCAGTTCTTC.

This clonotype has at least ten counts. This chain uses TRBV11-3 with TRBJ1-6, with 10 bases that match TRBD1. The CDR3 is 18 residues long. With V trimmed by 4 bases and J by 5 bases, 11 bases remained unmatched. Germline V gene data show CDR1 as SGHNT and CDR2 as YENEEA. The CDR3 DNA reads TGTGCCAGCAGCTCGTGGGACAGGGGCCGAATCCATAATTCACCCCTCCACTTT. It yields the protein CASSSWDRGRIHNSPLHF.

The CDR3 nucleotides read TGTGCCACCAGCAGACGGACAGGGGGCTACGAGCAGTACTTC. This translates into CATSRRTGGYEQYF. J is TRBJ2-7 and V is TRBV15; the match to TRBD1 covers 10 bases. Trimming at V came to 2 bases and at J to 3 bases, leaving 1 base not matched to a gene. The germline gives CDR1 LNHNV, CDR2 YYDKDF (reference sequence). CDR3 length: 14 residues. Using reference TRBV15 and TRBJ2-7 for the parts outside the CDR3, the full variable domain is DAMVIQNPRYQVTQFGKPVTLSCSQTLNHNVMYWYQQKSSQAPKLLFHYYDKDFNNEADTPDNFQSRRPNTSFCFLDIRSPGLGDTAMYLCATSRRTGGYEQYFGPGTRLTVT.

The rearrangement joins TRBV9 to TRBJ1-1; D remains unclear. Looked up from germline, CDR1 is SGDLS and CDR2 is YYNGEE. The CDR3 extends over 13 amino acids. With 1 base removed from V and 3 bases from J, the gap between germline ends came to 7 bases. CDR3 coding DNA: TGTGCCAGCAGCGTACAATCGGACACTGAAGCTTTCTTT. It specifies CASSVQSDTEAFF.

There are many counts of this clonotype. This chain connects TRBV6-6 to TRBJ1-1; D ambiguous. Germline CDR1 is MNHNY and CDR2 is SVGAGI (reference sequence). The CDR3 consists of 13 residues. Deletions cut 0 bases from V and 4 bases from J, with 6 bases between. CDR3 nucleotide sequence: TGTGCCAGCAGTTACTCGGAAGCCACTGAAGCTTTCTTT. Translated, it gives CASSYSEATEAFF.

This clonotype was detected many times. J is TRBJ1-6 and V is TRBV5-6; no firm D call. The CDR3 has 13 amino acids. The V end lost 5 bases, the J end lost 7 bases, and 10 bases lay between the germline ends. Germline CDR1 reads SGHDT; CDR2 reads YYEEEE. CDR3 sequence (DNA): TGTGCCAGCAGACAACAATTAAATTCACCCCTCCACTTT. It specifies CASRQQLNSPLHF.

This clonotype came up once. The chain carries TRBV7-2 and TRBJ2-2; D not resolved. Germline CDR1 reads SGHTA; CDR2 reads FQGNSA. The ends were cut back, 0 bases at V and 6 bases at J, with 8 bases in the middle. The CDR3 sequence is 14 residues long. CDR3 residues: CASSLAGWAGELFF. The CDR3 coding sequence is TGTGCCAGCAGCTTAGCGGGGTGGGCCGGGGAGCTGTTTTTT.

J is TRBJ2-1 and V is TRBV9; 7 bases match TRBD1. The germline gives CDR1 SGDLS, CDR2 YYNGEE. Trimming at V came to 3 bases and at J to 7 bases, leaving 4 bases not matched to a gene. This CDR3 has 13 amino acids. The CDR3 bases are TGTGCCAGCAGCGATCAGGGGGAGAATGAGCAGTTCTTC. Its translation: CASSDQGENEQFF.

This clonotype was observed many times. The V gene is TRBV10-3, the J gene TRBJ1-2; 7 bases are shared with TRBD1. The junction had 7 bases not matched to a gene; V was cut back by 6 bases and J by 3 bases. Germline lookup yields CDR1 ENHRY and CDR2 SYGVKD. The CDR3 spans 14 residues. The CDR3 bases are TGTGCCATCAGCGAGAACAGGGGCGACTATGGCTACACCTTC. Amino acids: CAISENRGDYGYTF.

This clonotype was counted ten times or more. The genes are TRBV6-5 and TRBJ1-5, with D unresolved. The CDR3 consists of 13 residues. Trimming stripped 5 bases from V and 6 bases from J, with 11 bases between. Germline lookup yields CDR1 MNHEY and CDR2 SVGAGI. CDR3: CASSRRSGQPQHF. DNA for the CDR3: TGTGCCAGCAGTAGAAGAAGTGGTCAGCCCCAGCATTTT.

This clonotype was seen many times. The chain joins TRBV7-8 to TRBJ2-3; 7 bases map to TRBD1. In germline, CDR1 is SGHVS, CDR2 FQNEAQ. V shed 4 bases, J shed 0 bases, and the junction held 7 bases outside the gene matches. CDR3 length: 16 amino acids. The CDR3 is CASSYRGRGSTDTQYF. The CDR3 nucleotides read TGTGCCAGCAGCTACAGGGGCCGGGGCAGCACAGATACGCAGTATTTT.

The J gene is TRBJ2-7, the V gene TRBV7-6; 7 bases agree with TRBD1. The length of the CDR3 is 20 residues. CDR1 and CDR2 (germline): SGHVS, FNYEAQ. With V trimmed by 1 base and J by 3 bases, 21 bases remained unmatched. CDR3 nucleotides: TGTGCCAGCAGCTTAGATCGAGCTTCGCTGGTGGGACAGCGAGTCTACGAGCAGTACTTC. It codes for CASSLDRASLVGQRVYEQYF.

This chain uses TRBV24-1 with TRBJ2-7; D gene unclear. The CDR3 loop spans 12 amino acids. V was trimmed by 4 bases and J by 3 bases, leaving 6 bases between them. Germline loops: CDR1 KGHDR, CDR2 SFDVKD. CDR3 nucleotides: TGTGCCACCAGTGAAGACCACTACGAGCAGTACTTC. This codes for CATSEDHYEQYF.

This clonotype was recorded many times. The chain carries TRBV19 and TRBJ1-5; a weak D match, TRBD1 (5 bases). CDR1 and CDR2 from the germline V gene are LNHDA and SQIVND (reference sequence). The CDR3 spans 16 residues. Trimming left V 5 bases short and J 3 bases short, with 17 bases between. As DNA, the CDR3 is TGTGCCAGTAGTCCCCAGAGGGGCTTTTCCAATCAGCCCCAGCATTTT. This gives the protein CASSPQRGFSNQPQHF.